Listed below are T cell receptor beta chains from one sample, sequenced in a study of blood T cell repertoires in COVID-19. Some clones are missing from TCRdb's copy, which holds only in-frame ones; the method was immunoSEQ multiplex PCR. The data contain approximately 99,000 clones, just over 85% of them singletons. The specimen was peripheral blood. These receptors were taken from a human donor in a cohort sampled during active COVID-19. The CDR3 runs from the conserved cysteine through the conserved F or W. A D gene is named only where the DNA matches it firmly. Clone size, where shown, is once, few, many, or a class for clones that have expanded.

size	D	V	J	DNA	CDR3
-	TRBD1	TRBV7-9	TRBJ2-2	TGTGCCAGCACCTCCGGGACAGGGGTTCAAACCGGGGAGCTGTTTTTT	CASTSGTGVQTGELFF
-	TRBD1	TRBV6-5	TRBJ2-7	TGTGCCAGCAGTTACGCGCAGGGGGCGGTCTACGAGCAGTACTTC	CASSYAQGAVYEQYF
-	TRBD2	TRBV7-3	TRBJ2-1	TGTGCCAGCAGCCCCGGACTAGCGGGAATCAGCAATGAGCAGTTCTTC	CASSPGLAGISNEQFF
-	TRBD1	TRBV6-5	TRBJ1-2	TGTGCCAGCAGCATAAACTTCGGGACAGGGGAGGGCACCTTC	CASSINFGTGEGTF
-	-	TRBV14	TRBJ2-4	TGTGCCAGCAGCCTGACACCTGGGGCCAAAAACATTCAGTACTTC	CASSLTPGAKNIQYF
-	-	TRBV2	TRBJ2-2	TGTGCCAGCAGGGTAGCGGCCAACACCGGGGAGCTGTTTTTT	CASRVAANTGELFF
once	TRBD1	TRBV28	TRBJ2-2	TGTGCCAGCAGCAGGGACAGGGCGAACACCGGGGAGCTGTTTTTT	CASSRDRANTGELFF
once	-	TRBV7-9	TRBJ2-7	TGTGCCAGCAGCTTAGCCGGGGGGCTCGAGCAGTACTTC	CASSLAGGLEQYF
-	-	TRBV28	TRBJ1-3	TGTGCCAGCAGTCCACAAACCCCGACAGTTTTCTCCCCTGGAAACACCATATATTTT	CASSPQTPTVFSPGNTIYF
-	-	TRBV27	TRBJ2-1	TGTGCCAGCTCTCCCTCAAAAAATGTGAGGAGCTCCTACAATGAGCAGTTCTTC	CASSPSKNVRSSYNEQFF
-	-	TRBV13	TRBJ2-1	TGTGCCAGCAGCTTAGCCCTAGTGGGACTTGGTGCTCACAATGAGCAGTTCTTC	CASSLALVGLGAHNEQFF
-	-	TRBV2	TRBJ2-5	TGTGCCAGCACTGGGTCTCAGGGGGAGACCCAGTACTTC	CASTGSQGETQYF
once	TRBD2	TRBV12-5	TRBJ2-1	TGTGCTAGTGGTTTGGTAGGGCCTAGCGGGAGGTACAATGAGCAGTTCTTC	CASGLVGPSGRYNEQFF
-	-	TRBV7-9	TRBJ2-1	TGTGCCAGCAGCTTGGGCAGGGGTGGCAATGAGCAGTTCTTC	CASSLGRGGNEQFF
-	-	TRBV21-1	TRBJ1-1	TGTGCCAGCAACAACGGGGGGGACACTGAAGCTTTCTTT	CASNNGGDTEAFF
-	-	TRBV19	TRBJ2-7	TGTGCCAGTAGTATTACCTTGGACAGCTCCTACGAGCAGTACTTC	CASSITLDSSYEQYF
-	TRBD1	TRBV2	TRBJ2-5	TGTGCCAGCAGTGAAGGACAGGGGCCAGAGACCCAGTACTTC	CASSEGQGPETQYF
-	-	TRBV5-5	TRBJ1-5	TGTGCCAGCAGCGTCCAGGGTCTCCAGCCCCAGCATTTT	CASSVQGLQPQHF
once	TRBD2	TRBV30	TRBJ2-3	TGTGCCACGAGCGGGGATTACACAGATACGCAGTATTTT	CATSGDYTDTQYF
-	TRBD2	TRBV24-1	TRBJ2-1	TGTGCCACCAGGGCTAGCGGAAACAATGAGCAGTTCTTC	CATRASGNNEQFF
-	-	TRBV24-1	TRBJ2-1	TGTGCCACCAGTGATTTGCCGAGCGGTGAGCAGTTCTTC	CATSDLPSGEQFF
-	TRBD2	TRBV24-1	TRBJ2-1	TGTGCCACCAGTGATTTTAAAGCGGGGGGCAACAATGAGCAGTTCTTC	CATSDFKAGGNNEQFF
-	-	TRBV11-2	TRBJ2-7	TGTGCCAGCAGCTTAGGGACAGCGTACGAGCAGTACTTC	CASSLGTAYEQYF
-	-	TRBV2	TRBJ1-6	TGTGCCAGCAGTACAACACAGAATAATTCACCCCTCCACTTT	CASSTTQNNSPLHF
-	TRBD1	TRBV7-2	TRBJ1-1	TGTGCCAGCAGCCCAGGGGGACAGGGGGGGACTGAAGCTTTCTTT	CASSPGGQGGTEAFF
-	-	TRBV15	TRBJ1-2	TGTGCCACCAGCAGAGTGGGCCAGGAGGAGAAGGGCTACACCTTC	CATSRVGQEEKGYTF
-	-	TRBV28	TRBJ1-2	TGTGCCAGCAGTTTACGGGGGGGGAATGGCTACACCTTC	CASSLRGGNGYTF
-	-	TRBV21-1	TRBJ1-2	TGTGCCAGCAGCAAAGGGGGCCAGATTAACTATGGCTACACCTTC	CASSKGGQINYGYTF
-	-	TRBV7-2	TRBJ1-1	TGTGCCAGCAGCCCCGTCACTGAAGCTTTCTTT	CASSPVTEAFF
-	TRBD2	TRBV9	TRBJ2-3	TGTGCCAGCAGCCAGACTAGCGCACCGACAGATACGCAGTATTTT	CASSQTSAPTDTQYF
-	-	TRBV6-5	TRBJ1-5	TGTGCCAGCAGTTACTCGACAGGCCAGCCCCAGCATTTT	CASSYSTGQPQHF
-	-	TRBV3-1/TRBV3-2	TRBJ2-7	TGTGCCAGCAGCCGCCCCTCCCCGGCAGGATACTACGAGCAGTACTTC	CASSRPSPAGYYEQYF
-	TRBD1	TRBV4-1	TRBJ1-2	TGCGCCAGCAGCCAAGTCGTGGGTCAGGGGGCTTATGGCTACACCTTC	CASSQVVGQGAYGYTF
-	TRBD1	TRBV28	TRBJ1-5	TGTGCCAGCAGTTCCGGACAGGGACGATATAGCAATCAGCCCCAGCATTTT	CASSSGQGRYSNQPQHF
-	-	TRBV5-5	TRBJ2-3	TGTGCCAGCAGCCCCTACCCTACGCAGGGGCCTACAGATACGCAGTATTTT	CASSPYPTQGPTDTQYF
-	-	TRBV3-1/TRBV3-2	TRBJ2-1	TGTGCCAGCAGCCAAGGCGCTAGCGCATATAATGAGCAGTTCTTC	CASSQGASAYNEQFF
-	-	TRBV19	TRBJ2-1	TGTGCCACCCGACCCTCGTCGGGGTACAATGAGCAGTTCTTC	CATRPSSGYNEQFF
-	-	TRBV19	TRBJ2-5	TGTGCCAGTGGGTTCGGGTGGCAGGGGCAAGAGACCCAGTACTTC	CASGFGWQGQETQYF
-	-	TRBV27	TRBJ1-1	TGTGCCAGCAGTTTATCGTGGGGCATGAACACTGAAGCTTTCTTT	CASSLSWGMNTEAFF
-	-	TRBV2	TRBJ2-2	TGTGCCAGCAGTGATCGCACCCCGGGGGGCTGGGACACCGGGGAGCTGTTTTTT	CASSDRTPGGWDTGELFF
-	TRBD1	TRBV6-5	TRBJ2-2	TGTGCCAGCAGTCACAGACAGGGGGCTACCGGGGAGCTGTTTTTT	CASSHRQGATGELFF
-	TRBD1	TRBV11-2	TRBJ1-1	TGTGCCAGCAGCTTAGGGGACAGGGTGGTCACTGAAGCTTTCTTT	CASSLGDRVVTEAFF
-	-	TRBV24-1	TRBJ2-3	TGTGCCACCAGTGGCTCAACTGACACAGATACGCAGTATTTT	CATSGSTDTDTQYF
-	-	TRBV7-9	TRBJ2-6	TGTGCCAGCAGCCGAGGACAGACCTCTGGGGCCAACGTCCTGACTTTC	CASSRGQTSGANVLTF
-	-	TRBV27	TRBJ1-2	TGTGCCAGCACCGTTTCTTACATCTCTCTTGCCAGGGGATACTATGGCTACACCTTC	CASTVSYISLARGYYGYTF
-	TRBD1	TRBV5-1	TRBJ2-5	TGCGCCAGCAGCTTGGAGGGACAGGGGGCATACAGGCCGTCCCTTATGGAGACCCAGTACTTC	CASSLEGQGAYRPSLMETQYF
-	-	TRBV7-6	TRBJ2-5	TGTGCCAGCACCCAAACAGAGCGGTGGCCGTGGGAGACCCAGTACTTC	CASTQTERWPWETQYF